This T cell receptor (beta chain) was found in a study of T cell repertoires in cytomegalovirus infection. Study outcomes and limitations: Across the ex vivo response, the dominant clonotypes were HLA-C-restricted CMV-specific TCR beta clonotypes.

TCRdb recomputed calls from the reads with MiXCR, one row per CDR3 protein. The table lists some 560,000 distinct CDR3 sequences, under 45% of them singletons, with around 48% in the top ten. In regard to this clonotype: Its specificity is unknown.

The specimen was cultured PBMCs, collected from culture after CMV antigen stimulation. The TCR sequence derives from a human donor in good health (CMV status not recorded). Some clones in this sample may be carry-over from other donors' samples.

CDR3 amino acids: CASGGLWQPQHF. The CDR3, as DNA: TGTGCCAGCGGGGGGTTATGGCAGCCCCAGCATTTT. The chain links TRBV28 to TRBJ1-5; D perhaps matches TRBD1 (5 bases). Trimming took 8 bases from V and 7 from J, leaving 12 bases between them. Germline V CDR1 and CDR2: MDHEN, SYDVKM. The CDR3 has 12 residues.